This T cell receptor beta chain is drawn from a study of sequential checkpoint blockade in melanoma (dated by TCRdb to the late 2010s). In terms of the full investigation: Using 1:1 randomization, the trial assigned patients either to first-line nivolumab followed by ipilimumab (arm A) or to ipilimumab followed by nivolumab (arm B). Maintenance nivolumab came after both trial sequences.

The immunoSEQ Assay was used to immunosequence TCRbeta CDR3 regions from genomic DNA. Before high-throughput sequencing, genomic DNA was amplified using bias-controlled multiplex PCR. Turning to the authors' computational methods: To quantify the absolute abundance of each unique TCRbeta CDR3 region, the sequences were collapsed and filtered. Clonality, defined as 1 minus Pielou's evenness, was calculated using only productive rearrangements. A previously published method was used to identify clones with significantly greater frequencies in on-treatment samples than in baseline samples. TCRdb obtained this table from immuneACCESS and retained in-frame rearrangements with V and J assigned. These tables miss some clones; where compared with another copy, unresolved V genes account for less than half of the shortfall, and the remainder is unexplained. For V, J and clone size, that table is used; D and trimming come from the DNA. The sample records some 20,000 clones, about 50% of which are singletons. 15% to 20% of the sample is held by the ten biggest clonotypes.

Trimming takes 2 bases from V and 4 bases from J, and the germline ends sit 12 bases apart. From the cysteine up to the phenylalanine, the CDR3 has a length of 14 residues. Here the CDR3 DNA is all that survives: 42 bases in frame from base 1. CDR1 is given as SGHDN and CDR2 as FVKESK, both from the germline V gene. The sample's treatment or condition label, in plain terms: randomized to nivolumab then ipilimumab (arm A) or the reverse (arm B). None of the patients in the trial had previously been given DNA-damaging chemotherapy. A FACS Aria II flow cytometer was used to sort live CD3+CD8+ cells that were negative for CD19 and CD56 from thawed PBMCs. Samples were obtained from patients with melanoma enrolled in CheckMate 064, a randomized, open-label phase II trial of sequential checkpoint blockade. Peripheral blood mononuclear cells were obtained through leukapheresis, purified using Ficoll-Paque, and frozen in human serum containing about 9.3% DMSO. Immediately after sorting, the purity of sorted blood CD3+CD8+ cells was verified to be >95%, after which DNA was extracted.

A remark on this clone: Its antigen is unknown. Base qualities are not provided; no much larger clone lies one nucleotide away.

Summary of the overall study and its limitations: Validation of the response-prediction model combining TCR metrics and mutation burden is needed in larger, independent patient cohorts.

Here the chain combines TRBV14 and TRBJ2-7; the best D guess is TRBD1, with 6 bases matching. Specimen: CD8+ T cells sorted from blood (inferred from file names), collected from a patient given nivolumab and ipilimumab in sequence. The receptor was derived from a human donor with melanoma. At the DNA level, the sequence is TGTGCCAGCAGCCAAATAGGACAGCCATACGAGCAGTACTTC. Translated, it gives CASSQIGQPYEQYF.